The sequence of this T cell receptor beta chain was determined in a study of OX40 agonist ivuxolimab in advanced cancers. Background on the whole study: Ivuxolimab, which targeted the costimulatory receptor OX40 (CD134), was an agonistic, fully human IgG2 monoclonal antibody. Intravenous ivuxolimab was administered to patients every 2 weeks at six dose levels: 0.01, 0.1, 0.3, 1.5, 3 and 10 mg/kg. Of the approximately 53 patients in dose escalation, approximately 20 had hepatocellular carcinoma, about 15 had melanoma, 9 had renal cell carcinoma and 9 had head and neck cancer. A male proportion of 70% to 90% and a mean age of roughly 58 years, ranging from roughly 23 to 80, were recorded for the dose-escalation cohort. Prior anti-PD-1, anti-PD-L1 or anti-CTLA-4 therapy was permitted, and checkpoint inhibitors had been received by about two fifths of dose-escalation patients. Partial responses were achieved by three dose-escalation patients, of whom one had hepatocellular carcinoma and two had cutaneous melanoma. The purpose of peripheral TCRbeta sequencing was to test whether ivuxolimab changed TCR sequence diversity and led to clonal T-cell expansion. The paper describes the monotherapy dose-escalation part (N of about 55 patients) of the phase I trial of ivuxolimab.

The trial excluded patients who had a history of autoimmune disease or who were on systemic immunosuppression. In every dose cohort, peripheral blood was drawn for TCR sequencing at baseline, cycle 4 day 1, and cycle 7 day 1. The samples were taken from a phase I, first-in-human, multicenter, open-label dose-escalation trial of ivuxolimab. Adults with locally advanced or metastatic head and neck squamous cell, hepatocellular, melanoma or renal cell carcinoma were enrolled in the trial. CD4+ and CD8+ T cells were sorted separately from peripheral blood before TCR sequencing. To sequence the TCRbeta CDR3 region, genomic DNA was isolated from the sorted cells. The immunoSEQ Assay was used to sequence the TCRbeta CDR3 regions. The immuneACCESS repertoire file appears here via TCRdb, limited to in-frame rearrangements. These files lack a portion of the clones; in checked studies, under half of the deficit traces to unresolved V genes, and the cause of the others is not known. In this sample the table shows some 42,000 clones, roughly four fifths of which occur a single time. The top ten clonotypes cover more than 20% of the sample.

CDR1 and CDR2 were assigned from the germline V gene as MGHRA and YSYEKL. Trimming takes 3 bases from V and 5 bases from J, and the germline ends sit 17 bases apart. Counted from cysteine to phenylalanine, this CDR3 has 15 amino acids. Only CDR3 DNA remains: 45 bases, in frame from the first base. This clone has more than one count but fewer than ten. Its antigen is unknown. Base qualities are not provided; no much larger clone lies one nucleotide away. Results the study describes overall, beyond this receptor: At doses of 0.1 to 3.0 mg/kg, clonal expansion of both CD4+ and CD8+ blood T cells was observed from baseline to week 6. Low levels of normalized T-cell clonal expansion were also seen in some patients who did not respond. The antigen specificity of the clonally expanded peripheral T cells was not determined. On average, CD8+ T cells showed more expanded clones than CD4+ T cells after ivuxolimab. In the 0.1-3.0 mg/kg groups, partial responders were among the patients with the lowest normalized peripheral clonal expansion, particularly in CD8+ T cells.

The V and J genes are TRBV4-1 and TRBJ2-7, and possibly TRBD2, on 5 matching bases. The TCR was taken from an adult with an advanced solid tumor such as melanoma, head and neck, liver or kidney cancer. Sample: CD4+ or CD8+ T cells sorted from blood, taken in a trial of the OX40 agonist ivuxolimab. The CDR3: CASSQVGLGVDEQYF. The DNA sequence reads TGCGCCAGCAGCCAGGTAGGACTCGGCGTTGACGAGCAGTACTTC.